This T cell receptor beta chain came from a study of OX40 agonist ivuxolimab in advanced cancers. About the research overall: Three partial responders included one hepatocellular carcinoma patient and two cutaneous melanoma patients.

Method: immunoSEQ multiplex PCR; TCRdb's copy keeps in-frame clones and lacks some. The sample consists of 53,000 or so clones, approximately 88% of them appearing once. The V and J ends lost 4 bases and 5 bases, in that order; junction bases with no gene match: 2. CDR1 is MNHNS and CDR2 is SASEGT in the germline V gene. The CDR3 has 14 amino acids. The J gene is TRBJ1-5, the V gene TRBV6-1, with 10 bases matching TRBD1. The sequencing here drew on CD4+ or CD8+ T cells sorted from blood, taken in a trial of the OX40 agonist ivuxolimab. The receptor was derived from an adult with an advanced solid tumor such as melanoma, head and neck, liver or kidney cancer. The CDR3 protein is CASSVTGGYQPQHF. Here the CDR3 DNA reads TGTGCCAGCAGTGTGACAGGGGGCTATCAGCCCCAGCATTTT.